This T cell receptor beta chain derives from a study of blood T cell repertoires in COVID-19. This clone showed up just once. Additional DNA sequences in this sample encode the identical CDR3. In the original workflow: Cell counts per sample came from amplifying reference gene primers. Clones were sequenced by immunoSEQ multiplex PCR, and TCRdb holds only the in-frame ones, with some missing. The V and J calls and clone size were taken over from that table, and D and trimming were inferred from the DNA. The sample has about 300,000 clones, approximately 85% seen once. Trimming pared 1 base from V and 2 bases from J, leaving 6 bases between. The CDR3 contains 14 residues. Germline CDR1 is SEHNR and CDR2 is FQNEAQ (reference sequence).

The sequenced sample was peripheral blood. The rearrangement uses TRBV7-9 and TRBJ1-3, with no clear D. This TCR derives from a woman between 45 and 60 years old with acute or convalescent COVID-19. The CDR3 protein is CASSLVAAGNTIYF. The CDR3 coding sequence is TGTGCCAGCAGCTTAGTGGCAGCTGGAAACACCATATATTTT.